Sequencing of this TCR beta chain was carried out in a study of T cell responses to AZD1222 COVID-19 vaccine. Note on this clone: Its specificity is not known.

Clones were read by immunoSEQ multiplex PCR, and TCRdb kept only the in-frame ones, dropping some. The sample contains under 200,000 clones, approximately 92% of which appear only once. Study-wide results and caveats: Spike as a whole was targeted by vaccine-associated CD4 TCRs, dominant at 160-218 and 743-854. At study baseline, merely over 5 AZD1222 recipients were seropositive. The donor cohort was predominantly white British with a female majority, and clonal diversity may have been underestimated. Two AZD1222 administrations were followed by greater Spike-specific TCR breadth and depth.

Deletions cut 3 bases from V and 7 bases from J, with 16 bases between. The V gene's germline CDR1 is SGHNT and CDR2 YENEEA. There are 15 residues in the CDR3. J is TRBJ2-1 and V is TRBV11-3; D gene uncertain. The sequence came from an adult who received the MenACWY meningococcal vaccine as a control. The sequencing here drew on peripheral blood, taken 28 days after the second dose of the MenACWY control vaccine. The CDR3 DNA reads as TGTGCCAGCAGCTTCGGCGATCGTCCGGAGAATGAGCAGTTCTTC. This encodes CASSFGDRPENEQFF.